Shown below are 32 T cell receptor beta chains from a single sample sequenced in a study of control samples from healthy donors and cancer patients. The table came from immunoSEQ multiplex PCR; TCRdb's copy has only in-frame clones and leaves some out. The table has roughly 45,000 clones, approximately 94% seen once. The sequenced material came from PBMCs. The receptors were gathered from a man aged 25 to 40 with colorectal cancer.

The chain is built from TRBV27 and TRBJ2-7, with D perhaps matching TRBD2 (6 bases). V lost 5 bases and J lost 5, with 16 bases in between. The CDR3 is made up of 14 amino acids. The germline CDR1 and CDR2 sequences are MNHEY and SMNVEV (reference sequence). The CDR3 protein is CASSPSAGYDEQYV. The CDR3 region has the DNA TGTGCCAGCAGTCCATCCGCGGGGTACGACGAGCAGTACGTC.

The chain carries TRBV12-3 or TRBV12-4 and TRBJ2-2, with D possibly called TRBD1 or TRBD2 (5 bases each). This CDR3 comprises 13 residues. V dropped 7 bases and J dropped 5 bases, with 11 bases sitting between them. DNA of the CDR3: TGTGCCAGCACGGGACGGACAACCGGGGAGCTGTTTTTT. As protein: CASTGRTTGELFF.

This chain uses TRBV5-6 with TRBJ1-3; D is undetermined. The CDR3 is 16 amino acids. Germline CDR1 reads SGHDT; CDR2 reads YYEEEE. V gave up 4 bases and J gave up 0 bases, with 14 bases separating them. CDR3 sequence reads: CASSPLWQRSGNTIYF. The CDR3 bases are TGTGCCAGCAGCCCCCTTTGGCAGCGCTCTGGAAACACCATATATTTT. The full variable domain, in which reference TRBV5-6 and TRBJ1-3 provide the parts outside the CDR3, is DAGVTQSPTHLIKTRGQQVTLRCSPKSGHDTVSWYQQALGQGPQFIFQYYEEEERQRGNFPDRFSGHQFPNYSSELNVNALLLGDSALYLCASSPLWQRSGNTIYFGEGSWLTVV.

CDR3 nucleotides: TGTGCCAGCAGTCCTTCCTCCGGGCCGCCGGGATTCTCTGGGGCCAACGTCCTGACTTTC. Amino acid sequence: CASSPSSGPPGFSGANVLTF. The genes are TRBV27 and TRBJ2-6; D perhaps matches TRBD2 (5 bases). CDR3 size: 20 residues. The V gene lost 5 bases and the J gene lost 0 bases, with 23 bases spanning the gap. The germline gives CDR1 MNHEY, CDR2 SMNVEV (reference sequence).

The chain combines TRBV13 with TRBJ1-1; D not resolved. Germline V gives CDR1 PRHDT, CDR2 FYEKMQ (reference sequence). CDR3 length: 13 amino acids. Trimming took 3 bases from V and 1 from J, leaving 6 bases between them. The CDR3, as DNA: TGTGCCAGCAGCTTCGGACGGAACACTGAAGCTTTCTTT. Encoded protein: CASSFGRNTEAFF.

For this clone: In the same sample, other DNA sequences code for this CDR3. This chain links TRBV6-5 with TRBJ2-7; 7 bases line up with TRBD1. Looked up from germline, CDR1 is MNHEY and CDR2 is SVGAGI. CDR3 length: 12 amino acids. Losses at the gene ends were 6 bases for V and 3 bases for J; bases not matched to a gene: 2. The CDR3 bases are TGTGCCAGCAGCAGGGACAGCTACGAGCAGTACTTC. As protein: CASSRDSYEQYF.

This clone occurred once. V and J are TRBV4-1 and TRBJ1-1, with D hard to call. The CDR3 totals 15 residues. V gave up 1 base and J gave up 4 bases, with 13 bases separating them. Germline loops: CDR1 MGHRA, CDR2 YSYEKL. CDR3 coding DNA: TGCGCCAGCAGCCAAGTTGAGGTAAGCGGCACTGAAGCTTTCTTT. Amino acids: CASSQVEVSGTEAFF.

This chain uses TRBV2 with TRBJ2-3; 7 bases align to TRBD1. The CDR3 sequence is 15 residues long. After removal of 5 bases from V and 1 base from J, the junction contained 6 bases not matched to a gene. Looked up from germline, CDR1 is SNHLY and CDR2 is FYNNEI. The CDR3 bases are TGTGCCAGCAGTCTCCGGGACAGAGGCACAGATACGCAGTATTTT. It yields the protein CASSLRDRGTDTQYF. Complete variable domain (other parts from reference TRBV2 and TRBJ2-3): EPEVTQTPSHQVTQMGQEVILRCVPISNHLYFYWYRQILGQKVEFLVSFYNNEISEKSEIFDDQFSVERPDGSNFTLKIRSTKLEDSAMYFCASSLRDRGTDTQYFGPGTRLTVL.

The chain is built from TRBV6-4 and TRBJ2-3, with TRBD2 matching 9 bases. Germline assignment: CDR1 MRHNA and CDR2 SNTAGT. Trimming took 2 bases from V and 8 from J; bases not matched to a gene: 11. The CDR3 is 16 residues long. The CDR3 protein is CASSDGPAGGGSTQYF. The CDR3 DNA reads TGTGCCAGCAGTGACGGGCCAGCGGGGGGCGGAAGTACGCAGTATTTT.

For this clone: This CDR3 is also generated by other DNA sequences in the sample. The chain uses TRBV12-3 or TRBV12-4 and TRBJ1-6; D perhaps matches TRBD1 (6 bases). The CDR3 totals 13 residues. Trimming pared 3 bases from V and 9 bases from J, leaving 9 bases between. The CDR3 sequence is CASSLGGLSPLHF. CDR3 nucleotide sequence: TGTGCCAGCAGTTTGGGGGGCCTTTCACCCCTCCACTTT.

The chain uses TRBV5-1 and TRBJ1-6; D is undetermined. Trimming took 3 bases from V and 6 from J, leaving 10 bases between them. Germline V gene sequence: CDR1 SGHRS, CDR2 YFSETQ. This CDR3 has 14 amino acids. CDR3: CASSSDAANSPLHF. The CDR3 DNA is TGCGCCAGCAGCTCGGACGCGGCTAATTCACCCCTCCACTTT.

The chain is built from TRBV11-2 and TRBJ2-1; the match to TRBD2 covers 12 bases. Germline values: CDR1 SGHAT, CDR2 FQNNGV. Trimming cost V 5 bases and J 2 bases; bases outside gene matches: 10. The CDR3 extends over 18 amino acids. In DNA form, the CDR3 reads TGTGCCAGCAGCCGCAAATTACTAGCGGGGGGCACCTACAATGAGCAGTTCTTC. Translated, it gives CASSRKLLAGGTYNEQFF.

This chain links TRBV4-3 with TRBJ1-4, with 7 bases that match TRBD1. CDR3 length: 14 amino acids. CDR1 and CDR2 from the germline V gene are LGHNA and YSLEER. J was trimmed by 8 bases and V by 2 bases; bases with no gene match: 5. CDR3 bases: TGCGCCAGCAGCCAAAGACAGGGCGGAGAAAAACTGTTTTTT. Amino acid sequence: CASSQRQGGEKLFF.

The count of this clone is one. The CDR3 here is CASKFGARETQYF. The DNA for the CDR3 is TGTGCCAGCAAGTTCGGGGCCCGGGAGACCCAGTACTTC. The chain uses TRBV12-3 or TRBV12-4 and TRBJ2-5; D may match TRBD1 or TRBD2 (5 bases each). The CDR3 covers 13 residues. V shed 7 bases and J shed 5 bases, with 14 bases lying between them.

The J gene is TRBJ1-4, the V gene TRBV4-1; 7 bases are shared with TRBD1. The CDR3 runs 18 residues. CDR1 MGHRA and CDR2 YSYEKL come from the germline V gene. V lost 4 bases to trimming and J lost 6 bases; unmatched junction nucleotides: 17. CDR3 sequence: CASSRNTALRDSYEKLFF. The CDR3, as DNA: TGCGCCAGCAGCCGTAATACCGCTCTCCGGGACAGCTATGAAAAACTGTTTTTT.

The rearrangement uses TRBV4-3 and TRBJ1-5; tentatively, D is TRBD1 (5 bases). Trimming took off 2 bases at V and 6 bases at J, with 11 bases between the two ends. Germline V gene data show CDR1 as LGHNA and CDR2 as YSLEER. The CDR3 is 14 amino acids. CDR3 in DNA: TGCGCCAGCAGCCAATCGGACGGGGGTCAGCCCCAGCATTTT. This encodes CASSQSDGGQPQHF.

V and J are TRBV19 and TRBJ2-7; a possible D gene is TRBD1 (6 bases). The CDR3 runs to 16 residues. Germline V gene lookup returns CDR1 LNHDA and CDR2 SQIVND (reference sequence). V dropped 0 bases and J dropped 4 bases, with 16 bases sitting between them. The CDR3: CASSIDFRQVVYEQYF. CDR3 sequence (DNA): TGTGCCAGTAGTATAGATTTCCGACAGGTCGTATACGAGCAGTACTTC.

This sequence joins TRBV4-1 and TRBJ1-6, with D unresolved. V was trimmed by 2 bases and J by 7 bases, leaving 12 bases between them. CDR3 length: 15 residues. In germline, CDR1 is MGHRA, CDR2 YSYEKL. The CDR3 loop is CASSQPGRTNSPLHF. The CDR3 coding sequence is TGCGCCAGCAGCCAACCGGGCAGAACCAATTCACCCCTCCACTTT.

The gene calls are TRBV6-5 and TRBJ2-4, with 7 bases that match TRBD1. The V and J ends lost 5 bases and 1 base, in that order; junction bases with no gene match: 2. The CDR3 loop spans 14 amino acids. Germline V gene sequence: CDR1 MNHEY, CDR2 SVGAGI. CDR3: CASSLDRAKNIQYF. The DNA for the CDR3 is TGTGCCAGCAGTCTGGACAGGGCCAAAAACATTCAGTACTTC.

This sequence joins TRBV5-4 and TRBJ2-3; 7 bases are a match to TRBD2. CDR3 length: 14 amino acids. Germline CDR1 is SGHNT and CDR2 is YYREEE (reference sequence). V dropped 3 bases and J dropped 5; count of bases not matched to a gene: 6. In DNA, the CDR3 is TGTGCCAGCAGCTGGGGGGGACTAATAGATACGCAGTATTTT. Translating it yields CASSWGGLIDTQYF.

The chain couples TRBV5-1 to TRBJ1-2; D unresolved. V was shortened by 3 bases and J by 4 bases, with 10 bases between the two germline ends. The length of the CDR3 is 13 residues. Germline assignment: CDR1 SGHRS and CDR2 YFSETQ. Written as DNA, the CDR3 is TGCGCCAGCAGCTCTTCTACAGTCTATGGCTACACCTTC. Amino acid sequence: CASSSSTVYGYTF.

The chain employs TRBV7-2 and TRBJ2-1; 9 positions match TRBD1. CDR3 length equals 16 residues. The trim removed 3 bases at V and 6 bases at J, leaving 9 bases unmatched. Per germline, CDR1 SGHTA and CDR2 FQGNSA. DNA for the CDR3: TGTGCCAGCAGCTTCTTCGGGACAGGGTTAGCCAATGAGCAGTTCTTC. Its translation: CASSFFGTGLANEQFF.

As DNA, the CDR3 is TGTGCCAGCAGTGAAGGATGGACAGGGCACTATGGCTACACCTTC. Translating gives CASSEGWTGHYGYTF. V gene TRBV6-1 combines with J gene TRBJ1-2, with 8 nucleotides matching TRBD1. The trim removed 1 base at V and 3 bases at J, leaving 4 bases unmatched. The V gene's germline CDR1 is MNHNS and CDR2 SASEGT. The CDR3 has 15 amino acids.

The gene calls are TRBV19 and TRBJ1-5, with TRBD1 as a possible D gene (6 bases). The CDR3 has 15 residues. The germline gives CDR1 LNHDA, CDR2 SQIVND (reference sequence). Trimming cost V 3 bases and J 5 bases, with 14 bases left between them. In nucleotides, the CDR3 is TGTGCCAGTAGTATGATGGGGGGGGCAGATCAGCCCCAGCATTTT. This translates into CASSMMGGADQPQHF. Full variable domain (outside the CDR3, taken from reference TRBV19 and TRBJ1-5): DGGITQSPKYLFRKEGQNVTLSCEQNLNHDAMYWYRQDPGQGLRLIYYSQIVNDFQKGDIAEGYSVSREKKESFPLTVTSAQKNPTAFYLCASSMMGGADQPQHFGDGTRLSIL.

This chain links TRBV10-2 with TRBJ2-7; the match to TRBD1 covers 8 bases. CDR3 length: 15 residues. Trimming at V came to 3 bases and at J to 5 bases, leaving 9 bases not matched to a gene. CDR1 and CDR2 from the germline V gene are WSHSY and SAAADI. Here the CDR3 reads CASSDVWGQEDEQYF. DNA for the CDR3: TGCGCCAGCAGTGACGTCTGGGGACAGGAGGACGAGCAGTACTTC.

CDR3 protein: CATSDLTSISEQFF. In nucleotides, the CDR3 is TGTGCCACCAGTGATCTGACTAGTATCAGTGAGCAGTTCTTC. V gene TRBV24-1 combines with J gene TRBJ2-1; tentatively, D is TRBD2 (6 bases). Trimming stripped 3 bases from V and 9 bases from J, with 14 bases between. Germline lookup yields CDR1 KGHDR and CDR2 SFDVKD. The CDR3 loop spans 14 amino acids.

The CDR3 DNA reads TGTGCCAGTAGTTCCGGGACCGCCACAGATACGCAGTATTTT. It is translated as CASSSGTATDTQYF. This chain links TRBV19 with TRBJ2-3; D tentatively reads TRBD1 or TRBD2 (5 bases each). The ends were cut back, 5 bases at V and 2 bases at J, with 11 bases in the middle. Germline assignment: CDR1 LNHDA and CDR2 SQIVND (reference sequence). The CDR3 is 14 amino acids.

This chain links TRBV7-2 with TRBJ1-6; no clear D. Per the germline V gene, CDR1 is SGHTA and CDR2 is FQGNSA. Deletions cut 4 bases from V and 6 bases from J, with 19 bases between. The CDR3 is 17 residues long. The CDR3: CASSSKSSGTINSPLHF. CDR3 nucleotide sequence: TGTGCCAGCAGCTCAAAAAGCTCGGGAACCATTAATTCACCCCTCCACTTT. Based on the CDR3 plus reference TRBV7-2 and TRBJ1-6, the full variable domain is GAGVSQSPSNKVTEKGKDVELRCDPISGHTALYWYRQSLGQGLEFLIYFQGNSAPDKSGLPSDRFSAERTGGSVSTLTIQRTQQEDSAVYLCASSSKSSGTINSPLHFGNGTRLTVT.

The rearrangement uses TRBV5-4 and TRBJ2-3; D may be TRBD1 (5 bases). Trimming removed 5 bases from V and 3 bases from J, with 10 bases in between. Germline CDR1 reads SGHNT; CDR2 reads YYREEE (reference sequence). The CDR3 runs to 13 residues. DNA for the CDR3: TGTGCCAGCAGACGACAGTTGACAGATACGCAGTATTTT. As protein: CASRRQLTDTQYF.

V is TRBV24-1 and J is TRBJ1-2; D is undetermined. V lost 4 bases to trimming and J lost 0 bases, with 8 bases between them. CDR1 and CDR2 from the germline V gene are KGHDR and SFDVKD. This CDR3 has 14 amino acids. The CDR3, as DNA: TGTGCCACCAGTGAGACACATACTAACTATGGCTACACCTTC. Encoded protein: CATSETHTNYGYTF.

This chain joins TRBV7-9 and TRBJ1-4, with 8 bases matching TRBD1. The CDR3 length is 15 residues. The J segment lost 2 bases and the V segment lost 4 bases, leaving 3 bases of the junction unmatched. Germline V CDR1 and CDR2: SEHNR, FQNEAQ (reference sequence). The CDR3 DNA follows: TGTGCCAGCAGCTCCGGACAGGGCACTAATGAAAAACTGTTTTTT. This encodes CASSSGQGTNEKLFF.

On this clone itself: The sample contains more than one DNA sequence encoding this CDR3. This chain connects TRBV12-3 or TRBV12-4 to TRBJ1-3; D remains ambiguous. V dropped 5 bases and J dropped 5 bases, with 4 bases sitting between them. This CDR3 is 11 amino acids long. The CDR3 sequence: CASSRRNTIYF. The CDR3 DNA is TGTGCCAGCAGTCGACGAAACACCATATATTTT.